One sample yielded the 32 T cell receptor beta chains listed below, sequenced in a study of early stage breast cancer tumors. The repertoire was sequenced with immunoSEQ multiplex PCR; TCRdb's copy has only in-frame clones and lacks some. Counted here are about 70,000 clones, about 85% occurring once; the ten biggest clones make up approximately 4.5%. Sequencing was carried out using blood. Receptor source: a person in their 40s with breast cancer.

CDR3 in DNA: TGTGCCAGCAGCCCAGGGGCCCCCAGGGACGGAATCGGCTACACCTTC. This encodes CASSPGAPRDGIGYTF. The chain combines TRBV7-3 with TRBJ1-2; D is possibly TRBD1 (6 bases). The CDR3 sequence is 16 residues long. Trimming removed 5 bases from V and 8 bases from J, with 24 bases in between. Germline loops: CDR1 SGHTA, CDR2 FQGTGA.

This clone occurred a few times. The chain is built from TRBV28 and TRBJ2-6; D is undetermined. Germline V gives CDR1 MDHEN, CDR2 SYDVKM. The CDR3 is 13 amino acids. Between the trimmed V and J ends, which lost 7 bases and 3 bases, there was a span of 7 bases. The CDR3 DNA reads as TGTGCCAGCACCCCCGGTGGGGCCAACGTCCTGACTTTC. Translating gives CASTPGGANVLTF. Filled out from reference TRBV28 and TRBJ2-6, the complete variable domain reads DVKVTQSSRYLVKRTGEKVFLECVQDMDHENMFWYRQDPGLGLRLIYFSYDVKMKEKGDIPEGYSVSREKKERFSLILESASTNQTSMYLCASTPGGANVLTFGAGSRLTVL.

A remark on this clone: The junction and the germline gene differ at one end; a read error may be behind it. This sequence joins TRBV28 and TRBJ2-1, with 10 bases fitting TRBD2. The CDR3 runs to 17 residues. Germline V CDR1 and CDR2: MDHEN, SYDVKM. The DNA of the CDR3 is TGTGCCAGCAGTTTATTTGAACTAGCGGGGTCCTTCAATGAGCAGTTCTTC. Translated: CASSLFELAGSFNEQFF.

V usage is TRBV5-6 and J usage is TRBJ2-1, with 10 bases aligning to TRBD1. The J segment lost 9 bases and the V segment lost 4 bases, leaving 10 bases of the junction unmatched. The CDR3 spans 15 residues. Germline CDR1 reads SGHDT; CDR2 reads YYEEEE. In DNA form, the CDR3 reads TGTGCCAGCAGCCCCGGGACAGGGGTATTTAGTGAGCAGTTCTTC. Translation gives CASSPGTGVFSEQFF.

This clone was counted a single time. The DNA for the CDR3 is TGTGCCAGCTCACAGGTCGGGAGCTACACAGATACGCAGTATTTT. Translating gives CASSQVGSYTDTQYF. The chain couples TRBV18 to TRBJ2-3, with D tentatively TRBD2 (6 bases). The germline V and J ends were trimmed by 4 bases and 2 bases, with 13 bases remaining between them. CDR1 is KGHSH, CDR2 LQKENI, per germline. The CDR3 runs to 15 residues.

The V call is TRBV18, the J call TRBJ2-5; TRBD1 matches 8 bases. The V gene end was trimmed by 4 bases and the J gene end by 5 bases; junction bases not matched to a gene: 12. Germline V CDR1 and CDR2: KGHSH, LQKENI. The CDR3 loop spans 16 amino acids. The CDR3 sequence: CASSLGAGGARETQYF. The CDR3, as DNA: TGTGCCAGCTCACTGGGAGCAGGGGGCGCGAGGGAGACCCAGTACTTC.

The genes are TRBV28 and TRBJ2-1; 9 bases fit TRBD2. Germline V gene data show CDR1 as MDHEN and CDR2 as SYDVKM. The CDR3 spans 18 residues. Germline trimming cut 8 bases from V and 0 bases from J; bases unmatched to any gene: 14. The CDR3 coding sequence is TGTGCCAGCGAGAGTTGGCTAGCGGGGCCGAGCTCCTACAATGAGCAGTTCTTC. Residues: CASESWLAGPSSYNEQFF.

This chain joins TRBV18 and TRBJ2-5; perhaps TRBD2 as D (5 bases). The length of the CDR3 is 13 residues. Germline V gene lookup returns CDR1 KGHSH and CDR2 LQKENI. V was cut by 3 bases and J by 2 bases, with 7 bases left in between. The CDR3 coding sequence is TGTGCCAGCTCACCGGGGAGACAAGAGACCCAGTACTTC. Translation: CASSPGRQETQYF.

This chain links TRBV6-1 with TRBJ1-2; no clear D gene. Between the trimmed V and J ends, which lost 3 bases and 8 bases, there was a span of 4 bases. Looked up from germline, CDR1 is MNHNS and CDR2 is SASEGT. CDR3 length equals 10 residues. In nucleotides, the CDR3 is TGTGCCAGCAGTGATCGGGGCTACACCTTC. Translation gives CASSDRGYTF.

This clone occurred once. The chain couples TRBV5-1 to TRBJ1-2; TRBD1 is a possible D gene (5 bases). V shed 2 bases and J shed 4 bases, with 12 bases lying between them. The CDR3 covers 14 residues. Germline values: CDR1 SGHRS, CDR2 YFSETQ. The CDR3 coding sequence is TGCGCCAGCAGCTTAGGGGACCTTCCCTATGGCTACACCTTC. This sequence encodes CASSLGDLPYGYTF.

V usage is TRBV18 and J usage is TRBJ2-3, with TRBD2 identical over 14 bases. J lost 2 bases, V lost 2 bases, and 6 bases had no gene match. This CDR3 comprises 18 residues. Germline values: CDR1 KGHSH, CDR2 LQKENI. The CDR3 here is CASSPGTSGSRITDTQYF. As DNA, the CDR3 is TGTGCCAGCTCACCAGGGACTAGCGGGAGCCGGATCACAGATACGCAGTATTTT.

This clone has only a few counts. The chain carries TRBV19 and TRBJ2-4; 7 nucleotides agree with TRBD2. Germline-derived CDR1 and CDR2 are LNHDA and SQIVND (reference sequence). The CDR3 sequence is 14 residues long. With 3 bases clipped from V and 9 bases from J, the junction kept 8 bases outside the gene matches. Written as DNA, the CDR3 is TGTGCCAGTAGTATGGCCTCAGGGAGGGGCATTCAGTACTTC. Protein product: CASSMASGRGIQYF.

The rearrangement uses TRBV30 and TRBJ1-6; no clear D gene. CDR3 length equals 13 residues. V lost 3 bases, J lost 2 bases, and 5 bases lay in between. Germline CDR1 and CDR2: GTSNPN and SVGIG (reference sequence). This CDR3 reads CAWSTAYNSPLHF. CDR3 nucleotides: TGTGCCTGGAGCACAGCCTATAATTCACCCCTCCACTTT.

CDR3 sequence: CASRTGGAPYEQYF. CDR3 DNA sequence: TGTGCCAGCAGAACAGGGGGGGCCCCCTACGAGCAGTACTTC. V is TRBV2 and J is TRBJ2-7; weak D call: TRBD1 (8 bases). V lost 6 bases and J lost 2, with 14 bases in between. This CDR3 has 14 amino acids. CDR1 and CDR2 (germline): SNHLY, FYNNEI.

This clone was counted between two and nine times. The chain combines TRBV7-9 with TRBJ2-7, with D hard to call. This CDR3 is built from 13 residues. In germline, CDR1 is SEHNR, CDR2 FQNEAQ (reference sequence). V was pared by 5 bases and J by 3 bases, with 11 bases between. CDR3 DNA sequence: TGTGCCAGCAGCCTAGACATATACTACGAGCAGTACTTC. Translating it yields CASSLDIYYEQYF. The variable domain in full, completed from reference TRBV7-9 and TRBJ2-7, reads DTGVSQNPRHKITKRGQNVTFRCDPISEHNRLYWYRQTLGQGPEFLTYFQNEAQLEKSRLLSDRFSAERPKGSFSTLEIQRTEQGDSAMYLCASSLDIYYEQYFGPGTRLTVT.

The chain recombines TRBV28 with TRBJ2-5; weak D call: TRBD1 (6 bases). In germline, CDR1 is MDHEN, CDR2 SYDVKM. V lost 9 bases, J lost 3 bases, and 14 bases lay in between. The CDR3 consists of 13 residues. The CDR3 protein is CASRQVPKETQYF. CDR3 nucleotides: TGTGCCAGTCGACAGGTCCCGAAAGAGACCCAGTACTTC.

The chain combines TRBV5-1 with TRBJ2-1; D gene ambiguous. Trimming pared 0 bases from V and 0 bases from J, leaving 7 bases between. Germline CDR1 is SGHRS and CDR2 is YFSETQ. The CDR3 extends over 15 amino acids. The CDR3 DNA sequence: TGCGCCAGCAGCTTGGGGCAGACCTCCTACAATGAGCAGTTCTTC. Amino acid sequence: CASSLGQTSYNEQFF. Looking up the rest from reference TRBV5-1 and TRBJ2-1 gives the full variable domain: KAGVTQTPRYLIKTRGQQVTLSCSPISGHRSVSWYQQTPGQGLQFLFEYFSETQRNKGNFPGRFSGRQFSNSRSEMNVSTLELGDSALYLCASSLGQTSYNEQFFGPGTRLTVL.

This chain links TRBV29-1 with TRBJ2-1; 9 bases are shared with TRBD2. The CDR3 loop spans 15 amino acids. V lost 4 bases, J lost 7 bases, and 11 bases stayed unmatched. Germline assignment: CDR1 SQVTM and CDR2 ANQGSEA. This chain's CDR3 is CSVAAGGPRLNEQFF. The CDR3 coding sequence is TGCAGCGTTGCGGCGGGAGGGCCTAGACTTAATGAGCAGTTCTTC.

The chain links TRBV2 to TRBJ2-1; 9 bases line up with TRBD1. V dropped 5 bases and J dropped 9; count of bases not matched to a gene: 32. CDR1 is SNHLY, CDR2 FYNNEI, per germline. CDR3 size: 22 residues. The CDR3 DNA follows: TGTGCCAGCAGTATTCTCAGAATCCGGGACAGGGTATCAGGAAGCGGAAAAACTGAGCAGTTCTTC. It codes for CASSILRIRDRVSGSGKTEQFF.

The chain is built from TRBV9 and TRBJ1-1; maybe TRBD1 (6 bases). The CDR3 consists of 17 residues. Trimming pared 0 bases from V and 4 bases from J, leaving 19 bases between. Germline values: CDR1 SGDLS, CDR2 YYNGEE. The CDR3 region has the DNA TGTGCCAGCAGCGTAGGGTTAAACAGGGATAGGGCCACTGAAGCTTTCTTT. Translating it yields CASSVGLNRDRATEAFF.

The chain recombines TRBV27 with TRBJ1-3, with D possibly TRBD1 on 5 matching bases. Trimming took 6 bases from V and 0 from J, leaving 9 bases between them. The CDR3 runs to 14 residues. Germline V CDR1 and CDR2: MNHEY, SMNVEV (reference sequence). The CDR3 is CASRGTLSGNTIYF. Written as DNA, the CDR3 is TGTGCCAGCAGGGGGACCCTCTCTGGAAACACCATATATTTT.

The V gene is TRBV19, the J gene TRBJ2-7; 9 bases align to TRBD2. The CDR3 extends over 15 amino acids. Germline CDR1 reads LNHDA; CDR2 reads SQIVND (reference sequence). V was pared by 6 bases and J by 6 bases, with 12 bases of the junction left unmatched. The CDR3 bases are TGTGCCAGTAGCAGAGGTAAGCTAGCGGGATCCGAGCAGTACTTC. This gives the protein CASSRGKLAGSEQYF.

V and J are TRBV19 and TRBJ1-4, with 7 bases that match TRBD1. The length of the CDR3 is 14 residues. J was trimmed by 8 bases and V by 5 bases; bases with no gene match: 8. Germline V lookup: CDR1 LNHDA, CDR2 SQIVND (reference sequence). The CDR3 here is CASSVDRDREKLFF. Here the CDR3 DNA reads TGTGCCAGTAGTGTCGACAGGGATCGAGAAAAACTGTTTTTT.

The rearrangement uses TRBV7-9 and TRBJ2-7; no firm D call. V was shortened by 1 base and J by 4 bases, with 11 bases between the two germline ends. This CDR3 is 14 amino acids long. Germline V gene data show CDR1 as SEHNR and CDR2 as FQNEAQ (reference sequence). The chain's CDR3 is CASSLDMKGYEQYF. The CDR3 DNA follows: TGTGCCAGCAGCTTAGACATGAAGGGTTACGAGCAGTACTTC.

The V gene is TRBV7-9, the J gene TRBJ1-3; a possible D gene is TRBD1 (6 bases). Trimming took off 5 bases at V and 9 bases at J, with 17 bases between the two ends. Germline V lookup: CDR1 SEHNR, CDR2 FQNEAQ (reference sequence). The CDR3 covers 14 residues. The CDR3 region has the DNA TGTGCCAGCAGCCTGGGGGGGGGCGCGCCCACCATATATTTT. Residues: CASSLGGGAPTIYF.

V is TRBV5-1 and J is TRBJ2-5, with 7 bases fitting TRBD1. The CDR3 contains 13 residues. Germline CDR1 and CDR2: SGHRS and YFSETQ. J was trimmed by 3 bases and V by 2 bases; bases with no gene match: 1. The CDR3 region is CASSLGQEETQYF. The CDR3 DNA reads as TGCGCCAGCAGCTTAGGACAGGAAGAGACCCAGTACTTC.

This chain connects TRBV6-5 to TRBJ1-1; D uncertain. The CDR3 consists of 13 residues. Germline assignment: CDR1 MNHEY and CDR2 SVGAGI. Deletions cut 1 base from V and 2 bases from J, with 5 bases between. The CDR3 loop is CASSYLYNTEAFF. The CDR3 nucleotides are TGTGCCAGCAGTTACTTGTATAACACTGAAGCTTTCTTT.

The chain employs TRBV25-1 and TRBJ2-5; TRBD2 is a possible D gene (6 bases). Per the germline V gene, CDR1 is MGHDK and CDR2 is SYGVNS. V lost 2 bases to trimming and J lost 5 bases, with 12 bases between them. The CDR3 consists of 14 residues. CDR3 in amino acids: CASSERGGLETQYF. In nucleotides, the CDR3 is TGTGCCAGCAGTGAAAGAGGAGGGCTGGAGACCCAGTACTTC.

This clone was recorded once. The rearrangement uses TRBV18 and TRBJ2-2, with 8 bases lining up with TRBD1. This CDR3 has 14 residues. CDR1 is KGHSH, CDR2 LQKENI, per germline. J gave up 5 bases and V 5 bases, and 4 bases lay outside the gene matches. CDR3 protein: CASSTTGGTGELFF. In DNA, the CDR3 is TGTGCCAGCTCAACTACAGGGGGGACCGGGGAGCTGTTTTTT.

The chain carries TRBV29-1 and TRBJ1-1; the D gene is possibly TRBD1 (6 bases). V lost 4 bases and J lost 4, with 10 bases in between. The CDR3 is 12 residues long. Germline V gene sequence: CDR1 SQVTM, CDR2 ANQGSEA. CDR3 loop: CSVVGGGTEAFF. The CDR3 DNA follows: TGCAGCGTTGTAGGAGGGGGCACTGAAGCTTTCTTT.

CDR3 DNA: TGTGCCAGCAGTTCCTACGAGCAGTACTTC. Its translation is CASSSYEQYF. The chain has TRBV2 and TRBJ2-7; D unclear. This CDR3 contains 10 residues. Germline V gene data show CDR1 as SNHLY and CDR2 as FYNNEI. V lost 5 bases and J 1 base, leaving 0 bases between the germline ends. Full variable domain (rest looked up from reference TRBV2 and TRBJ2-7): EPEVTQTPSHQVTQMGQEVILRCVPISNHLYFYWYRQILGQKVEFLVSFYNNEISEKSEIFDDQFSVERPDGSNFTLKIRSTKLEDSAMYFCASSSYEQYFGPGTRLTVT.

This chain uses TRBV4-1 with TRBJ1-2; 9 positions match TRBD1. The CDR3 sequence is 13 residues long. V lost 3 bases to trimming and J lost 4 bases; unmatched junction nucleotides: 0. Germline values: CDR1 MGHRA, CDR2 YSYEKL. This CDR3 reads CASSQTGGYGYTF. Here the CDR3 DNA reads TGCGCCAGCAGCCAGACAGGGGGCTATGGCTACACCTTC.